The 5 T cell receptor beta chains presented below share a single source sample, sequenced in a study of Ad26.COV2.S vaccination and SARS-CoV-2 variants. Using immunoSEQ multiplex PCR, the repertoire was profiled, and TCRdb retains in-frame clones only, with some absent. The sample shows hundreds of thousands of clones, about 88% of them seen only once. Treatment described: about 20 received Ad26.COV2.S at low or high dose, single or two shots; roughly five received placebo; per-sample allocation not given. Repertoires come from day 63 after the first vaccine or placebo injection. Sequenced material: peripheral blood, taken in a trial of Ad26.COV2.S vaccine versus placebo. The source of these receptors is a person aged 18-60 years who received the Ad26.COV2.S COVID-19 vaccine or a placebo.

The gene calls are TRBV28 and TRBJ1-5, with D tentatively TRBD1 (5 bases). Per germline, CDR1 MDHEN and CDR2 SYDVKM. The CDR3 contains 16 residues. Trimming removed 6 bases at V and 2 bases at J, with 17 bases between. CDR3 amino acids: CASSPAQGHGNQPQHF. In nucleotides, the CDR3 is TGTGCCAGCAGCCCCGCGCAGGGTCACGGCAATCAGCCCCAGCATTTT. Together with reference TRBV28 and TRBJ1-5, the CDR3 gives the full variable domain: DVKVTQSSRYLVKRTGEKVFLECVQDMDHENMFWYRQDPGLGLRLIYFSYDVKMKEKGDIPEGYSVSREKKERFSLILESASTNQTSMYLCASSPAQGHGNQPQHFGDGTRLSIL.

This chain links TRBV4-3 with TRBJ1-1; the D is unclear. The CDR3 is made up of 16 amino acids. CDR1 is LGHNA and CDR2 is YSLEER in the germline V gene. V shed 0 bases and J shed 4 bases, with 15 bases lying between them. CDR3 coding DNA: TGCGCCAGCAGCCAAGATTGGAATTTCGAGGGCACTGAAGCTTTCTTT. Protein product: CASSQDWNFEGTEAFF.

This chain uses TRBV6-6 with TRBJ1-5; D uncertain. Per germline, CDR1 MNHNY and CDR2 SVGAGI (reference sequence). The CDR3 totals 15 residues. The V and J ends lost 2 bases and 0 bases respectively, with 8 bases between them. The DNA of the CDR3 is TGTGCCAGCAGTTACCGCGAATATAGCAATCAGCCCCAGCATTTT. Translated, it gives CASSYREYSNQPQHF.

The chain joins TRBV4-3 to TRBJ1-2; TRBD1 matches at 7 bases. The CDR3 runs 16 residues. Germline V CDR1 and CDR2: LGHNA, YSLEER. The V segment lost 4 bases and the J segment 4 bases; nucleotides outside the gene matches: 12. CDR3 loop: CASSLAGTDALYGYTF. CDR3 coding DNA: TGCGCCAGCAGCCTAGCTGGGACAGACGCTCTCTATGGCTACACCTTC.

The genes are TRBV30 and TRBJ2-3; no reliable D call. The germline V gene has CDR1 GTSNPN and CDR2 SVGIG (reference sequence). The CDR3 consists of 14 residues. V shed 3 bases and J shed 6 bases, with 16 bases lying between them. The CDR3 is CAWRPPPSRDTQYF. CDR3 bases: TGTGCCTGGAGGCCCCCGCCCTCTCGTGATACGCAGTATTTT.